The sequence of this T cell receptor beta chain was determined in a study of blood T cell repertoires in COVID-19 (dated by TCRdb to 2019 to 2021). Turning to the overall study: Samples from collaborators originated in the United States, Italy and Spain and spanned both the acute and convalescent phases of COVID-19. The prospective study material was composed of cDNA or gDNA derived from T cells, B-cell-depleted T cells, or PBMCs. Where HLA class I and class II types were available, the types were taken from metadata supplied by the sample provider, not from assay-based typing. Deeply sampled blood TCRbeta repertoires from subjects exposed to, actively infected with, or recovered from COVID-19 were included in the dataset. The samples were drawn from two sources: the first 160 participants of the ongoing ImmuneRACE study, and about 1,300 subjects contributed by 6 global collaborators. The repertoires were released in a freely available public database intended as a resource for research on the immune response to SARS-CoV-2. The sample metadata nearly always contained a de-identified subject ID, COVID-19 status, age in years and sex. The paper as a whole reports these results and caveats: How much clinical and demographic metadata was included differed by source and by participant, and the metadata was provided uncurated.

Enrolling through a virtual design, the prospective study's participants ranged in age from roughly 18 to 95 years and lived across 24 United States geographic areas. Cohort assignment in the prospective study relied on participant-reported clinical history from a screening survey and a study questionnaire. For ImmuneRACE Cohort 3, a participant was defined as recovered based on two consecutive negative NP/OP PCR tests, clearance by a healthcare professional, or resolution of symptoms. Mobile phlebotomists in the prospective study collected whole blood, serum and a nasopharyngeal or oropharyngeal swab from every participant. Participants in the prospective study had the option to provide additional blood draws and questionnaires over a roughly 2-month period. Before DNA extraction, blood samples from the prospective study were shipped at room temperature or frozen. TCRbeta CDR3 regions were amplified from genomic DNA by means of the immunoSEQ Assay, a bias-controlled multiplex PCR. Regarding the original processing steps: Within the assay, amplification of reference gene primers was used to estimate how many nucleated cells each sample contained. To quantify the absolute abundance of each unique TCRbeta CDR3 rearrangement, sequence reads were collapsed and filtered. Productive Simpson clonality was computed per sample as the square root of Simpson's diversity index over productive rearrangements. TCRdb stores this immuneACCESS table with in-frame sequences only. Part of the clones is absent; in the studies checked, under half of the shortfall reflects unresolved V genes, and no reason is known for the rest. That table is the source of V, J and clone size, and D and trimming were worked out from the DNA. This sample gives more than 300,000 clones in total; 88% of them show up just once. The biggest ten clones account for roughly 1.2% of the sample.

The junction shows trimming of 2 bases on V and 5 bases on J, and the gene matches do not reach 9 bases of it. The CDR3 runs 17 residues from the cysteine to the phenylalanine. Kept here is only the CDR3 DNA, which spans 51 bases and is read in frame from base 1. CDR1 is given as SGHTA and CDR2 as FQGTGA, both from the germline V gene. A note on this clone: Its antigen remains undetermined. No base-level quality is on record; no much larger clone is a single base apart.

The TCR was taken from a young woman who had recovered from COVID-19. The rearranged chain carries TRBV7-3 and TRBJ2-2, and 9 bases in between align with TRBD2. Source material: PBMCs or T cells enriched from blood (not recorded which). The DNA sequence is TGTGCCAGCAGCTTACTAGCGGGGCCCCCCGGGACCGGGGAGCTGTTTTTT. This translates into CASSLLAGPPGTGELFF.